The 4 T cell receptor beta chains presented below share a single source sample, sequenced in a study of monozygotic twins with inflammatory bowel disease. With the 5' RACE reads reprocessed, TCRdb shows one record per CDR3 protein and no DNA. The table counts roughly 330,000 distinct CDR3 sequences; 2% to 2.5% lies in the top ten. The sequenced sample was blood. All receptors come from a human donor with ulcerative colitis or Crohn's disease, or a healthy co-twin of an affected twin (not recorded which).

The genes are TRBV10-3 and TRBJ2-2; TCRdb gives TRBD1 as the D gene, but with no DNA this cannot be confirmed. There are 16 residues in the CDR3. Per the germline V gene, CDR1 is ENHRY and CDR2 is SYGVKD. CDR3 amino acids: CAISESVTGSTGELFF.

The chain joins TRBV19 to TRBJ2-7; TCRdb outputs TRBD2, but without DNA this stays unchecked. The CDR3 length is 18 residues. Germline V CDR1 and CDR2: LNHDA, SQIVND (reference sequence). The CDR3 is CASSILSSGRADSYEQYF.

The chain joins TRBV20-1 to TRBJ2-7; TCRdb names TRBD1, which stays unverified in the absence of DNA. Looked up from germline, CDR1 is DFQATT and CDR2 is SNEGSKA (reference sequence). This CDR3 comprises 13 residues. The CDR3 loop is CSASSGQWYEQYF.

The rearrangement joins TRBV6-5 to TRBJ1-2. Germline lookup yields CDR1 MNHEY and CDR2 SVGAGI. The length of the CDR3 is 13 residues. The CDR3 protein is CASSPSGRGGYTF.